A selection of T cell receptor beta chains follows, all from one sample in a study of cytomegalovirus exposure and HLA in healthy donors. The assay was immunoSEQ multiplex PCR, and TCRdb's table has in-frame clones only and misses some. Recorded here are 70,000 or so clones; the top ten clones represent roughly 2.4%. Sequenced input: PBMCs. All receptors come from a female donor in good health and CMV-seropositive. The CDR3 runs from the conserved cysteine through the conserved F or W. Each record gives: V gene, J gene, D gene, CDR3 DNA, CDR3 protein. D genes are given only for firm matches.

V gene: TRBV7-2; J gene: TRBJ1-1; D gene: .; CDR3 DNA: TGTGCCAGCAGCTTGGGACAGAACACTGAAGCTTTCTTT; CDR3 protein: CASSLGQNTEAFF
V gene: TRBV5-1; J gene: TRBJ1-1; D gene: .; CDR3 DNA: TGCGCCAGCAGTGTACAGGGATTGGGCACTGAAGCTTTCTTT; CDR3 protein: CASSVQGLGTEAFF
V gene: TRBV5-1; J gene: TRBJ2-4; D gene: .; CDR3 DNA: TGCGCCAGCAGGGAGAACGGGAACATTCAGTACTTC; CDR3 protein: CASRENGNIQYF
V gene: TRBV19; J gene: TRBJ2-7; D gene: TRBD1; CDR3 DNA: TGTGCCAGTAGGACAAATACCGGGACAGGCTACGAGCAGTACTTC; CDR3 protein: CASRTNTGTGYEQYF
V gene: TRBV5-1; J gene: TRBJ2-1; D gene: TRBD1; CDR3 DNA: TGCGCCAGCAGCTTGGGACAGGGTAATAATGAGCAGTTCTTC; CDR3 protein: CASSLGQGNNEQFF
V gene: TRBV30; J gene: TRBJ2-3; D gene: .; CDR3 DNA: TGTGCCTGGGGGCCGGGAGCGGGCAGGACAGATACGCAGTATTTT; CDR3 protein: CAWGPGAGRTDTQYF
V gene: TRBV7-2; J gene: TRBJ2-1; D gene: TRBD2; CDR3 DNA: TGTGCCAGCAGCAGCGGGGGGCGCACCTATGAGCAGTTCTTC; CDR3 protein: CASSSGGRTYEQFF
V gene: TRBV9; J gene: TRBJ2-3; D gene: TRBD2; CDR3 DNA: TGTGCCAGCAGTCGAGGCGGGAGCTCAGATACGCAGTATTTT; CDR3 protein: CASSRGGSSDTQYF
V gene: TRBV7-8; J gene: TRBJ2-1; D gene: TRBD1; CDR3 DNA: TGTGCCAGCAGCTTAGGGGACAGGGGCAGAGAGCAGTTCTTC; CDR3 protein: CASSLGDRGREQFF
V gene: TRBV10-3; J gene: TRBJ1-1; D gene: .; CDR3 DNA: TGTGCCATCAGTCAGGGGCTGAACACTGAAGCTTTCTTT; CDR3 protein: CAISQGLNTEAFF
V gene: TRBV6-5; J gene: TRBJ2-7; D gene: TRBD1; CDR3 DNA: TGTGCCAGCAGTTTTGGGGGACAGGGCCTATACGAGCAGTACTTC; CDR3 protein: CASSFGGQGLYEQYF